The 21 T cell receptor beta chains below were found in one sample sequenced in a study of cytomegalovirus exposure and HLA in healthy donors. The PCR made use of 60 Vbeta and 13 Jbeta primers. Profiled with immunoSEQ multiplex PCR; TCRdb holds only in-frame clones, not every one. The data contain roughly 100,000 clones, around 76% of them singletons. The specimen sequenced was PBMCs. All receptors derive from a woman under 30 in good health and CMV-seropositive.

The gene calls are TRBV6-1 and TRBJ2-2; no definite D call. Germline V gene data show CDR1 as MNHNS and CDR2 as SASEGT. The CDR3 length is 15 residues. Trimming removed 2 bases from V and 0 bases from J, with 7 bases in between. CDR3 loop: CASSERLANTGELFF. The CDR3 DNA sequence: TGTGCCAGCAGTGAAAGGCTAGCGAACACCGGGGAGCTGTTTTTT.

V and J are TRBV4-2 and TRBJ2-1, with 7 bases matching TRBD1. Trimming cost V 1 base and J 8 bases; bases outside gene matches: 5. The CDR3 has 14 amino acids. The germline gives CDR1 LGHNA, CDR2 YNFKEQ. Here the CDR3 DNA reads TGTGCCAGCAGCCAAGGGACAGGACTCTATGAGCAGTTCTTC. It translates to CASSQGTGLYEQFF.

The gene calls are TRBV5-3 and TRBJ2-3; D is possibly TRBD1 (5 bases). TRBV5-3 is sorted into the ORF group, with uncertain function. The length of the CDR3 is 18 residues. V was pared by 1 base and J by 1 base, with 19 bases between. CDR3 amino acids: CARSLRPSGQGCTDTQYF. The DNA for the CDR3 is TGTGCCAGAAGCTTGAGGCCAAGTGGGCAGGGTTGCACAGATACGCAGTATTTT.

V is TRBV7-8 and J is TRBJ1-5; 9 bases agree with TRBD1. The J segment lost 5 bases and the V segment lost 10 bases, leaving 12 bases of the junction unmatched. This CDR3 is built from 15 residues. In germline, CDR1 is SGHVS, CDR2 FQNEAQ. The CDR3 DNA sequence: TGTGCCACCTTTCCGGGACAGGGTCGTGATCAGCCCCAGCATTTT. As protein: CATFPGQGRDQPQHF.

The CDR3 loop is CASSLATGSGSPLHF. CDR3 DNA: TGTGCCAGCAGCTTAGCGACAGGGTCGGGATCACCCCTCCACTTT. The chain carries TRBV7-8 and TRBJ1-6; 7 bases agree with TRBD1. V dropped 0 bases and J dropped 10; count of bases not matched to a gene: 6. Germline-derived CDR1 and CDR2 are SGHVS and FQNEAQ. The CDR3 is 15 amino acids.

This clone was seen only once. The J gene is TRBJ2-1, the V gene TRBV25-1; D possibly corresponds to TRBD1 (7 bases). The CDR3 has 14 amino acids. V lost 6 bases, J lost 6 bases, and 15 bases lay in between. Germline V gene lookup returns CDR1 MGHDK and CDR2 SYGVNS. CDR3 nucleotide sequence: TGTGCCAGCAGCCAGGGGGGTTCACTCAATGAGCAGTTCTTC. As protein: CASSQGGSLNEQFF.

The chain combines TRBV29-1 with TRBJ2-1; possible D gene TRBD1, 5 bases. V gave up 4 bases and J gave up 6 bases, with 22 bases separating them. The germline V gene has CDR1 SQVTM and CDR2 ANQGSEA. The CDR3 runs 16 residues. The CDR3 DNA follows: TGCAGCGTTGGGGGTAAGGGGTTGGGCTATACCAATGAGCAGTTCTTC. Translation gives CSVGGKGLGYTNEQFF.

V and J are TRBV5-4 and TRBJ1-2; 8 bases are a match to TRBD1. Looked up from germline, CDR1 is SGHNT and CDR2 is YYREEE (reference sequence). The CDR3 has 14 amino acids. V was clipped by 3 bases and J by 3 bases; unmatched bases: 4. CDR3 in amino acids: CASSYEDRDYGYTF. CDR3 DNA sequence: TGTGCCAGCAGCTACGAGGACAGGGACTATGGCTACACCTTC.

This rearrangement joins TRBV6-6 to TRBJ2-7; the D is unclear. The CDR3 totals 12 residues. Trimming removed 2 bases at V and 6 bases at J, with 8 bases between. Germline V gives CDR1 MNHNY, CDR2 SVGAGI (reference sequence). CDR3 loop: CASSYPTGEQYF. The CDR3 coding sequence is TGTGCCAGCAGTTACCCCACTGGCGAGCAGTACTTC.

In nucleotides, the CDR3 is TGTGCCAGCTCCCGGGGGTATTCCGAGCAGTACTTC. Its protein is CASSRGYSEQYF. V gene TRBV28 combines with J gene TRBJ2-7, with a possible D match to TRBD2 (6 bases). The V gene lost 8 bases and the J gene lost 6 bases, with 14 bases spanning the gap. From germline, CDR1 is MDHEN and CDR2 SYDVKM. This CDR3 comprises 12 residues.

The DNA of the CDR3 is TGTGCCAGCTCACCACGCGGGTTCCCCCTACAGGGGACCGGGGAGCTGTTTTTT. It specifies CASSPRGFPLQGTGELFF. The J gene is TRBJ2-2, the V gene TRBV18; 7 bases are a match to TRBD1. This CDR3 comprises 18 residues. The V segment lost 1 base and the J segment 5 bases; nucleotides outside the gene matches: 13. CDR1 is KGHSH and CDR2 is LQKENI in the germline V gene. The full variable domain, in which reference TRBV18 and TRBJ2-2 provide the parts outside the CDR3, is NAGVMQNPRHLVRRRGQEARLRCSPMKGHSHVYWYRQLPEEGLKFMVYLQKENIIDESGMPKERFSAEFPKEGPSILRIQQVVRGDSAAYFCASSPRGFPLQGTGELFFGEGSRLTVL.

The gene calls are TRBV6-1 and TRBJ2-7; 9 nucleotides line up with TRBD2. Germline V gives CDR1 MNHNS, CDR2 SASEGT. The CDR3 consists of 18 residues. Trimming at V came to 2 bases and at J to 3 bases, leaving 14 bases not matched to a gene. This CDR3 is CASSEPSFSGGHLYEQYF. The CDR3, as DNA: TGTGCCAGCAGTGAACCTTCGTTTAGCGGGGGCCACCTCTACGAGCAGTACTTC.

Only a few counts were recorded for this clone. This sequence joins TRBV4-1 and TRBJ2-7; 10 bases agree with TRBD2. V shed 4 bases, J shed 7 bases, and the junction held 7 bases outside the gene matches. CDR1 MGHRA and CDR2 YSYEKL come from the germline V gene. The CDR3 totals 14 residues. The CDR3 region has the DNA TGCGCCAGCAGCCGACTAGCGGGCCTTGAGGAGCAGTACTTC. It translates to CASSRLAGLEEQYF.

The chain has TRBV4-3 and TRBJ1-2; D not certain. CDR3 length equals 16 residues. From germline, CDR1 is LGHNA and CDR2 YSLEER. V shed 4 bases and J shed 7 bases, with 22 bases lying between them. The CDR3 DNA reads TGCGCCAGCAGCCGGGGAGAACTGCGTACTTGGCGTGGCTACACCTTC. Protein: CASSRGELRTWRGYTF.

The chain employs TRBV7-3 and TRBJ1-1; 7 positions agree with TRBD1. Losses at the gene ends were 2 bases for V and 0 bases for J; bases not matched to a gene: 15. The CDR3 has 19 amino acids. Germline CDR1 is SGHTA and CDR2 is FQGTGA. The DNA for the CDR3 is TGTGCCAGCAGCTTAGGAGCAGGGGGTCCGGATTTTATGAACACTGAAGCTTTCTTT. As protein: CASSLGAGGPDFMNTEAFF.

The chain carries TRBV7-6 and TRBJ1-1; D remains unclear. The CDR3 loop spans 16 amino acids. Germline CDR1 SGHVS, CDR2 FNYEAQ. V dropped 5 bases and J dropped 2 bases, with 18 bases sitting between them. CDR3 in DNA: TGTGCCAGCAGCCAGACTATGGCCCGGAGTAACACTGAAGCTTTCTTT. The encoded protein is CASSQTMARSNTEAFF. The whole variable domain, remainder taken from reference TRBV7-6 and TRBJ1-1, is GAGVSQSPRYKVTKRGQDVALRCDPISGHVSLYWYRQALGQGPEFLTYFNYEAQQDKSGLPNDRFSAERPEGSISTLTIQRTEQRDSAMYRCASSQTMARSNTEAFFGQGTRLTVV.

The chain has TRBV6-6 and TRBJ2-1; tentative D call: TRBD2 (5 bases). V lost 0 bases, J lost 10 bases, and 10 bases lay in between. This CDR3 is 13 amino acids long. CDR1 is MNHNY, CDR2 SVGAGI, per germline (reference sequence). CDR3 bases: TGTGCCAGCAGTTACTCGCCGGGGTGGGAGCAGTTCTTC. It translates to CASSYSPGWEQFF.

This clone was found a few times. The chain links TRBV29-1 to TRBJ1-4; possible D gene TRBD1, 5 bases. The CDR3 length is 15 residues. In germline, CDR1 is SQVTM, CDR2 ANQGSEA. V shed 7 bases and J shed 1 base, with 16 bases lying between them. In DNA form, the CDR3 reads TGCAGCGCCGCTAAGGGGCGCCTAACTAATGAAAAACTGTTTTTT. Translated: CSAAKGRLTNEKLFF.

The gene calls are TRBV25-1 and TRBJ2-7; D possibly corresponds to TRBD1 (6 bases). The CDR3 length is 13 residues. Trimming stripped 6 bases from V and 5 bases from J, with 14 bases between. Per germline, CDR1 MGHDK and CDR2 SYGVNS. The CDR3 spells CASRAATGNEQYF. DNA for the CDR3: TGTGCCAGCAGGGCAGCTACAGGGAACGAGCAGTACTTC.

V is TRBV5-1 and J is TRBJ1-1; D unresolved. Trimming stripped 0 bases from V and 2 bases from J, with 11 bases between. The CDR3 length is 15 residues. Germline CDR1 reads SGHRS; CDR2 reads YFSETQ. CDR3 residues: CASSLVDGGNTEAFF. The CDR3 DNA follows: TGCGCCAGCAGCTTGGTCGACGGCGGTAACACTGAAGCTTTCTTT. Drawing the rest from reference TRBV5-1 and TRBJ1-1, the complete variable domain is KAGVTQTPRYLIKTRGQQVTLSCSPISGHRSVSWYQQTPGQGLQFLFEYFSETQRNKGNFPGRFSGRQFSNSRSEMNVSTLELGDSALYLCASSLVDGGNTEAFFGQGTRLTVV.

V is TRBV7-2 and J is TRBJ1-2, with D unresolved. This CDR3 has 12 amino acids. Trimming pared 3 bases from V and 7 bases from J, leaving 9 bases between. The V gene's germline CDR1 is SGHTA and CDR2 FQGNSA. The CDR3 protein is CASSFRDGGYTF. For the CDR3, the DNA is TGTGCCAGCAGCTTCCGAGATGGTGGCTACACCTTC.